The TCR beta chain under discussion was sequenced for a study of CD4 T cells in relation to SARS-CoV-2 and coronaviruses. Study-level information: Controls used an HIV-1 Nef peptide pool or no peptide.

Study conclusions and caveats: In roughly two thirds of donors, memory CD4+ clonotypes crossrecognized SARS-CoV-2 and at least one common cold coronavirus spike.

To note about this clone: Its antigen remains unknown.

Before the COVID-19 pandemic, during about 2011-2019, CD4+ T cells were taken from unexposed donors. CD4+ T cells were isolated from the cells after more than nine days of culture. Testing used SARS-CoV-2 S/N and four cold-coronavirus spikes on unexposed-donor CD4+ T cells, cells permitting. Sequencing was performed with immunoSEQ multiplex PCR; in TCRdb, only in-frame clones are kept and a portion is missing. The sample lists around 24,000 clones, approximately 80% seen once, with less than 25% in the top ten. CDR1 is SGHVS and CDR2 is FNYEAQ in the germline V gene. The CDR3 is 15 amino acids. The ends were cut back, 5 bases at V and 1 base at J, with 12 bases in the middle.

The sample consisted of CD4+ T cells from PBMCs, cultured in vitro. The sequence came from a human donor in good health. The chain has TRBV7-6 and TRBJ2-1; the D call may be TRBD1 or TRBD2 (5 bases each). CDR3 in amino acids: CASSPSGRSYNEQFF. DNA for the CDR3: TGTGCCAGCAGCCCCTCGGGACGGTCCTACAATGAGCAGTTCTTC.